Following are 29 T cell receptor beta chains from one sample sequenced in a study of T-cell memory formation after mild COVID-19. MiXCR, applied by TCRdb to the 5' RACE reads, yields one record per CDR3 protein. This sample yields hundreds of thousands of distinct CDR3 sequences, of which roughly 25% are seen a single time; 12% belongs to the top ten. The sample was PBMCs or a T cell subset sorted from them (not recorded which). These receptors all come from an adult woman who had mild COVID-19 (a few samples of this study predate the infection). Cell type and time point are not known.

This clonotype was counted many times. The chain uses TRBV9 and TRBJ2-5, with TRBD2 matching over 8 bases. The V gene's germline CDR1 is SGDLS and CDR2 YYNGEE. After removal of 0 bases from V and 4 bases from J, the junction contained 2 bases not matched to a gene. This CDR3 spans 14 amino acids. The CDR3 nucleotides are TGTGCCAGCAGCGTAGGGCTAGCGGGAGAGACCCAGTACTTC. As protein: CASSVGLAGETQYF.

This clonotype was picked up a small number of times. The J gene is TRBJ2-7, the V gene TRBV10-3, with unresolved D. There are 12 residues in the CDR3. V was pared by 5 bases and J by 1 base, with 6 bases between. Germline CDR1 and CDR2: ENHRY and SYGVKD. The CDR3 reads CAISSGSYEQYF. The CDR3 region has the DNA TGTGCCATCAGTTCCGGATCCTACGAGCAGTACTTC.

In its sample, this clonotype was seen a few times. The chain combines TRBV6-5 with TRBJ2-1; D unclear. The CDR3 sequence is 13 residues long. V dropped 5 bases and J dropped 7 bases, with 12 bases sitting between them. CDR1 is MNHEY and CDR2 is SVGAGI in the germline V gene. CDR3 sequence: CASSNQIENEQFF. DNA for the CDR3: TGTGCCAGCAGTAACCAAATCGAGAATGAGCAGTTCTTC.

This rearrangement joins TRBV7-8 to TRBJ2-1, with unresolved D. This CDR3 has 16 amino acids. Germline CDR1 SGHVS, CDR2 FQNEAQ. Trimming took 5 bases from V and 6 from J, leaving 20 bases between them. The CDR3 nucleotides are TGTGCCAGCAGCCCAAATATTGTGAGGCTAGGCAATGAGCAGTTCTTC. Encoded protein: CASSPNIVRLGNEQFF.

There are a few counts of this clonotype. The chain links TRBV15 to TRBJ2-7; tentatively, D is TRBD2 (5 bases). The CDR3 spans 14 residues. Trimming removed 0 bases at V and 2 bases at J, with 8 bases between. CDR1 and CDR2 from the germline V gene are LNHNV and YYDKDF (reference sequence). The CDR3 loop is CATSREIGTYEQYF. DNA for the CDR3: TGTGCCACCAGCAGAGAAATCGGGACCTACGAGCAGTACTTC.

The V call is TRBV7-6, the J call TRBJ2-3, with D possibly called TRBD1 or TRBD2 (6 bases each). Germline V gene data show CDR1 as SGHVS and CDR2 as FNYEAQ. Trimming shortened V by 1 base and J by 6 bases, and 20 bases separated the two germline ends. There are 17 residues in the CDR3. The CDR3 sequence is CASSLVEGLGGHDTQYF. For the CDR3, the DNA is TGTGCCAGCAGCTTAGTGGAGGGCCTCGGGGGACACGATACGCAGTATTTT.

This chain links TRBV12-3 or TRBV12-4 with TRBJ1-6; 8 bases align to TRBD1. The CDR3 consists of 16 residues. The V gene end was trimmed by 7 bases and the J gene end by 9 bases; junction bases not matched to a gene: 14. CDR3 coding DNA: TGTGCCAGCATTCTGGGACAGGCGGCACGATTTTCACCCCTCCACTTT. Translation: CASILGQAARFSPLHF.

The V call is TRBV7-3, the J call TRBJ2-2; TRBD2 is a possible D gene (5 bases). From germline, CDR1 is SGHTA and CDR2 FQGTGA. V was shortened by 5 bases and J by 1 base, with 11 bases between the two germline ends. This CDR3 comprises 15 residues. The CDR3 sequence: CASSPFGVNTGELFF. CDR3 DNA: TGTGCCAGCAGCCCCTTCGGGGTGAACACCGGGGAGCTGTTTTTT.

This clonotype was counted a few times. This chain links TRBV12-3 or TRBV12-4 with TRBJ2-1, with 7 bases aligning to TRBD1. V was pared by 5 bases and J by 8 bases, with 6 bases of the junction left unmatched. The CDR3 contains 13 residues. CDR3 DNA: TGTGCCAGCAGTCCGAACGACAGGGATGAGCAGTTCTTC. It codes for CASSPNDRDEQFF.

The chain combines TRBV11-2 with TRBJ2-3; tentative D call: TRBD2 (7 bases). Trimming left V 5 bases short and J 6 bases short, with 24 bases between. The CDR3 spans 17 residues. Germline CDR1 and CDR2: SGHAT and FQNNGV. Here the CDR3 reads CASSPGVSGLTTDTQYF. DNA for the CDR3: TGTGCCAGCAGCCCAGGGGTTAGCGGGCTGACAACGGATACGCAGTATTTT.

V and J are TRBV5-5 and TRBJ2-3, with D possibly matching TRBD2 (5 bases). Germline V gene lookup returns CDR1 SGHKS and CDR2 YYEKEE (reference sequence). Trimming removed 4 bases from V and 6 bases from J, with 15 bases in between. This CDR3 region has 14 residues. CDR3 protein: CASSLGLPGDTQYF. The CDR3 region has the DNA TGTGCCAGCAGCCTAGGACTCCCTGGGGATACGCAGTATTTT. Based on the CDR3 plus reference TRBV5-5 and TRBJ2-3, the full variable domain is DAGVTQSPTHLIKTRGQQVTLRCSPISGHKSVSWYQQVLGQGPQFIFQYYEKEERGRGNFPDRFSARQFPNYSSELNVNALLLGDSALYLCASSLGLPGDTQYFGPGTRLTVL.

The CDR3 sequence: CSVGFETDTEAFF. Here the CDR3 DNA reads TGCAGCGTTGGATTTGAGACGGACACTGAAGCTTTCTTT. The chain employs TRBV29-1 and TRBJ1-1; unclear D gene. Germline CDR1 and CDR2: SQVTM and ANQGSEA. The CDR3 spans 13 residues. V lost 4 bases and J lost 3, with 12 bases in between.

The J gene is TRBJ1-2, the V gene TRBV29-1, with no clear D. The CDR3 runs to 13 residues. V lost 6 bases and J lost 3, with 14 bases in between. Germline V CDR1 and CDR2: SQVTM, ANQGSEA. In nucleotides, the CDR3 is TGCAGCGTCCCCCCGGGCGGACACTATGGCTACACCTTC. Residues: CSVPPGGHYGYTF. The full variable domain, in which reference TRBV29-1 and TRBJ1-2 provide the parts outside the CDR3, is SAVISQKPSRDICQRGTSLTIQCQVDSQVTMMFWYRQQPGQSLTLIATANQGSEATYESGFVIDKFPISRPNLTFSTLTVSNMSPEDSSIYLCSVPPGGHYGYTFGSGTRLTVV.

CDR3 residues: CASSYSSRGGVDTQYF. The CDR3 DNA sequence: TGTGCCAGCAGTTACTCGAGTCGCGGGGGAGTAGATACGCAGTATTTT. The V and J genes are TRBV6-5 and TRBJ2-3, with 7 bases aligning to TRBD2. V lost 0 bases to trimming and J lost 5 bases; unmatched junction nucleotides: 8. Germline-derived CDR1 and CDR2 are MNHEY and SVGAGI. The CDR3 is 16 residues long.

The chain carries TRBV19 and TRBJ1-5, with TRBD1 matching over 7 bases. This CDR3 has 15 amino acids. Germline V gives CDR1 LNHDA, CDR2 SQIVND (reference sequence). Trimming at V came to 1 base and at J to 4 bases, leaving 4 bases not matched to a gene. CDR3 region: CASSIGGGFNQPQHF. CDR3 sequence (DNA): TGTGCCAGTAGTATAGGAGGGGGCTTTAATCAGCCCCAGCATTTT.

This chain joins TRBV20-1 and TRBJ2-1; unclear D gene. In germline, CDR1 is DFQATT, CDR2 SNEGSKA (reference sequence). V lost 0 bases, J lost 2 bases, and 20 bases lay in between. The CDR3 extends over 18 amino acids. The CDR3 coding sequence is TGCAGTGCTAGAGAGGTTAATGGAGTGAGGTCCCCCTACAATGAGCAGTTCTTC. Translation gives CSAREVNGVRSPYNEQFF.

The CDR3 DNA follows: TGTGCCAGCAGTGAAGCGACAGGGGGAGTGAATTTTTACTACGAGCAGTACTTC. Its protein is CASSEATGGVNFYYEQYF. The chain links TRBV2 to TRBJ2-7; TRBD1 agrees at 9 bases. The CDR3 spans 18 residues. Germline assignment: CDR1 SNHLY and CDR2 FYNNEI. V shed 0 bases, J shed 3 bases, and the junction held 12 bases outside the gene matches.

In its sample, this clonotype was seen a few times. The chain links TRBV5-6 to TRBJ2-1; D not certain. The CDR3 totals 15 residues. V shed 4 bases and J shed 0 bases, with 11 bases lying between them. Germline CDR1 and CDR2: SGHDT and YYEEEE. CDR3: CASSAPSGSYNEQFF. In DNA form, the CDR3 reads TGTGCCAGCAGCGCACCGTCGGGCTCCTACAATGAGCAGTTCTTC.

V is TRBV29-1 and J is TRBJ2-1; tentatively, D is TRBD2 (6 bases). Trimming cost V 6 bases and J 12 bases, with 21 bases left between them. From germline, CDR1 is SQVTM and CDR2 ANQGSEA. The CDR3 spans 13 residues. The CDR3 sequence: CSVPGLPSDGQFF. The DNA for the CDR3 is TGCAGCGTACCGGGACTGCCATCAGATGGGCAGTTCTTC.

This clonotype was recorded once. This chain links TRBV5-1 with TRBJ2-7; 9 bases align to TRBD1. CDR1 SGHRS and CDR2 YFSETQ come from the germline V gene. The CDR3 length is 13 residues. Losses at the gene ends were 3 bases for V and 10 bases for J; bases not matched to a gene: 8. In DNA, the CDR3 is TGCGCCAGCAGCTCACAGGGGGCAGGAGATCAGTACTTC. Amino acids: CASSSQGAGDQYF.

The chain combines TRBV24-1 with TRBJ2-7; TRBD2 matches at 7 bases. V lost 6 bases and J lost 6; bases outside the gene matches: 7. This CDR3 is built from 13 residues. The germline V gene encodes CDR1 KGHDR and CDR2 SFDVKD. The DNA of the CDR3 is TGTGCCACCAGTTTGATTGCTAGCGGCGAGCAGTACTTC. Protein product: CATSLIASGEQYF.

CDR3 bases: TGTGCCACCAGTGATCGGACAGACGAGCAGTACTTC. This encodes CATSDRTDEQYF. This chain joins TRBV24-1 and TRBJ2-7; possible D gene TRBD1, 6 bases. This CDR3 is built from 12 residues. Per the germline V gene, CDR1 is KGHDR and CDR2 is SFDVKD. V was pared by 3 bases and J by 5 bases, with 7 bases between.

At least ten counts were recorded for this clonotype. The chain uses TRBV20-1 and TRBJ2-3, with D possibly TRBD1 on 6 matching bases. The CDR3 is made up of 13 amino acids. Germline assignment: CDR1 DFQATT and CDR2 SNEGSKA (reference sequence). The V and J ends lost 0 bases and 5 bases respectively, with 9 bases between them. CDR3: CSARDPRGDTQYF. The CDR3 coding sequence is TGCAGTGCTAGAGACCCCAGGGGAGATACGCAGTATTTT.

V gene TRBV9 combines with J gene TRBJ2-5; TRBD1 or TRBD2 may be the D gene (5 bases each). Trimming left V 9 bases short and J 0 bases short, with 18 bases between. The CDR3 totals 15 residues. In germline, CDR1 is SGDLS, CDR2 YYNGEE. As DNA, the CDR3 is TGTGCCATCTCACCGGGACGGGCGTACCAAGAGACCCAGTACTTC. It translates to CAISPGRAYQETQYF.

CDR3 sequence (DNA): TGTGCCAGCAGCCTAGGCGTGAGCGCCTATGGCTACACCTTC. Translation: CASSLGVSAYGYTF. The chain has TRBV3-1 and TRBJ1-2, with D uncertain. CDR1 is LGHDT and CDR2 is YNNKEL in the germline V gene (reference sequence). The CDR3 consists of 14 residues. The V end lost 4 bases, the J end lost 4 bases, and 13 bases lay between the germline ends.

V is TRBV11-2 and J is TRBJ2-1; the D gene is possibly TRBD2 (6 bases). The CDR3 is 14 residues long. Trimming stripped 4 bases from V and 8 bases from J, with 15 bases between. Germline V lookup: CDR1 SGHAT, CDR2 FQNNGV. The CDR3 nucleotides read TGTGCCAGCAGCTGGGGGGATGAGGTCCATGAGCAGTTCTTC. As protein: CASSWGDEVHEQFF.

This clonotype was seen more than once but under ten times. The gene calls are TRBV27 and TRBJ1-6; D remains unclear. V lost 3 bases, J lost 6 bases, and 9 bases lay in between. The CDR3 length is 14 residues. CDR1 is MNHEY and CDR2 is SMNVEV in the germline V gene (reference sequence). Here the CDR3 reads CASSFPYGNSPLHF. Written as DNA, the CDR3 is TGTGCCAGCAGTTTCCCCTATGGTAATTCACCCCTCCACTTT.

The rearrangement links TRBV12-3 or TRBV12-4 to TRBJ2-3, with 8 bases identical to TRBD2. The CDR3 is 18 amino acids. Trimming took 2 bases from V and 0 from J; bases not matched to a gene: 10. DNA of the CDR3: TGTGCCAGCAGTTTATTGTTCGGGGGGGCGGGAAGCACAGATACGCAGTATTTT. Its protein is CASSLLFGGAGSTDTQYF.

This clonotype was observed a handful of times. The chain is built from TRBV7-9 and TRBJ2-1, with D maybe TRBD2 (6 bases). Trimming stripped 5 bases from V and 10 bases from J, with 18 bases between. There are 14 residues in the CDR3. Germline values: CDR1 SEHNR, CDR2 FQNEAQ (reference sequence). CDR3 bases: TGTGCCAGCAGCCCGTCCCCTTTAGCGGAAGAGCAGTTCTTC. It codes for CASSPSPLAEEQFF.